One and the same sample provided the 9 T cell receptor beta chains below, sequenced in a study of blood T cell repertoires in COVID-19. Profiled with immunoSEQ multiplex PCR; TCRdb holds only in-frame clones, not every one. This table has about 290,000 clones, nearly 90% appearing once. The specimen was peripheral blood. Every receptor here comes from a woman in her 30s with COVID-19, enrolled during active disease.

The CDR3 region is CASRIAGGRTDTQYF. CDR3 DNA sequence: TGTGCCAGCAGGATAGCGGGGGGCAGGACAGATACGCAGTATTTT. The rearrangement uses TRBV27 and TRBJ2-3; TRBD2 matches at 10 bases. CDR3 length: 15 amino acids. Germline V gives CDR1 MNHEY, CDR2 SMNVEV (reference sequence). J gave up 3 bases and V 6 bases, and 6 bases lay outside the gene matches.

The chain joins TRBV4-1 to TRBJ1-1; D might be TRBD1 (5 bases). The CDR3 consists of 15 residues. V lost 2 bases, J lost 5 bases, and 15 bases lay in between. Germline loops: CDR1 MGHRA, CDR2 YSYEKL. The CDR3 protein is CASSQMSYGGTEAFF. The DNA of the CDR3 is TGCGCCAGCAGCCAAATGAGTTATGGGGGGACTGAAGCTTTCTTT.

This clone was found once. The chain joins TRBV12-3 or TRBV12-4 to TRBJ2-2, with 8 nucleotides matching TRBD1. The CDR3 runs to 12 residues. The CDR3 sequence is CDRTGWTGELFF. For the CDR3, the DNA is TGTGATAGGACAGGGTGGACCGGGGAGCTGTTTTTT.

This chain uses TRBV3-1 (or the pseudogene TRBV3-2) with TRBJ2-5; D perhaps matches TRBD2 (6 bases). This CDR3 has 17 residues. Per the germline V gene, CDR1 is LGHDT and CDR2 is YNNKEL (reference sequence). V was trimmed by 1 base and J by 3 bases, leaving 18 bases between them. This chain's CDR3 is CASSQVVIRAGKETQYF. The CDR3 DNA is TGTGCCAGCAGCCAAGTGGTTATAAGGGCGGGGAAAGAGACCCAGTACTTC.

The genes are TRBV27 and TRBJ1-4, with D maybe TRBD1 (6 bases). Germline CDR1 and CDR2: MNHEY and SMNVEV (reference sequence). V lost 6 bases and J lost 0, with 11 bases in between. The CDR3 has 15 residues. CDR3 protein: CASSRGATTNEKLFF. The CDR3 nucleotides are TGTGCCAGCAGCAGGGGAGCTACAACTAATGAAAAACTGTTTTTT.

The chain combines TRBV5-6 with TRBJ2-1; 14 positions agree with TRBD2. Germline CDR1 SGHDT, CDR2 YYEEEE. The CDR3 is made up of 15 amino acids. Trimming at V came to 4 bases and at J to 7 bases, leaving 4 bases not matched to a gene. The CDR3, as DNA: TGTGCCAGCAGCCCGACTAGCGGGGGGGGTAATGAGCAGTTCTTC. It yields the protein CASSPTSGGGNEQFF.

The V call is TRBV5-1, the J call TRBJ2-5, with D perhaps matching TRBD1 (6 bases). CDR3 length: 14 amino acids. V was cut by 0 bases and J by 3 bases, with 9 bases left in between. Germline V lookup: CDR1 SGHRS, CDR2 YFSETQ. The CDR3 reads CASSLEGVKETQYF. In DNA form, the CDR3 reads TGCGCCAGCAGCTTGGAGGGGGTCAAAGAGACCCAGTACTTC.

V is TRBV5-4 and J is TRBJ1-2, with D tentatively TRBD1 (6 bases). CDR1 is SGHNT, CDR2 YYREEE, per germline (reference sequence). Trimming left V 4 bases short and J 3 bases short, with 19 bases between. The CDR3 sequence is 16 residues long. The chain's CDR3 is CASSRLGGGVDYGYTF. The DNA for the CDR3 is TGTGCCAGCAGCCGCCTGGGGGGGGGCGTAGACTATGGCTACACCTTC.

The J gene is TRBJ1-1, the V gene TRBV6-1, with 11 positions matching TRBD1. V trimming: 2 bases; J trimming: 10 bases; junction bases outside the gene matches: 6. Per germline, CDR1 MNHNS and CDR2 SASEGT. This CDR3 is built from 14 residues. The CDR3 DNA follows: TGTGCCAGCAGTGAAACGGACAGGGGGCGAGGAGCTTTCTTT. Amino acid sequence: CASSETDRGRGAFF.